This T cell receptor (beta chain) came from a study of spatial heterogeneity in lung cancer (dated by TCRdb to between 2017 and 2020). General notes on the study: Beta-chain transcripts were consistently detected in greater numbers than alpha-chain transcripts, which likely reflected higher beta-chain transcript abundance. In the raw uncorrected reads, each unique combination of TCR and UMI appeared on average more than ten times. TCR alpha and beta repertoires were quantitatively compared across multiple tumor regions, matched nontumor lung and blood in non-small cell lung cancer. TCR repertoire features were related to nonsynonymous mutation counts determined by whole-exome sequencing of tumor tissue. Both alpha and beta chains were TCR-sequenced in approximately 200 tumor regions, under 85 matched nontumor lung samples and more than 50 PBMC samples obtained at surgery. Here is what the overall study found, with its caveats: Additional single-cell paired TCR alpha and beta sequencing was considered necessary to confirm, at a functional level, the hypothesis that regional TCRs recognize regional mutations. Ubiquitous expanded tumor TCRs were detected in blood more often at tumor resection than at routine follow-up.

Reading the label with the study, this specimen's time point is: sample taken at primary tumor resection. The donors were some 70 patients from the lung TRACERx cohort who had early-stage, untreated non-small cell lung cancer. Without any cell sorting, TCR sequencing was performed on whole RNA extracted either from tumor and nontumor lung tissue or from cryopreserved PBMC samples. Only patients for whom sufficient RNA was available from at least two tumor regions were selected for TCR sequencing. CDR1 and CDR2 are drawn from the germline V gene: SQVTM, ANQGSEA. V drops 6 bases and J drops 4 bases, leaving 11 bases in between. Inclusive of the bounding cysteine and phenylalanine, the CDR3 is 12 residues long. The retained sequence is limited to the CDR3, 36 bases, with the frame set at the first base. This clonotype was recorded many times. The clone's antigen remains unknown. No much larger clonotype is one base removed from it; base qualities were not supplied.

Libraries were built with 5' RACE. TCRdb records NextSeq 500 as the sequencer. To allow correction of PCR and sequencing errors, the TCR library protocol tagged every TCR cDNA molecule with a unique molecular identifier. Regarding the original processing steps: Decombinator tools were used for TCR identification, UMI-based error correction and CDR3 extraction. Expanded TCRs were defined as those above a frequency of 2 per 1,000, corresponding to the top 1% of the tumor frequency distribution. Renyi diversity was calculated using the R vegan package after each repertoire was subsampled 100 times to 5,000 TCRs. CDR3 similarity networks were constructed using string-kernel similarity of amino acid triplets, with links drawn between CDR3s whose pairwise similarity was above 0.82. The raw public reads went through TCRdb reprocessing: fastp at Q25, MiXCR clone calling, in-frame beta chains kept. Rows with one shared CDR3 protein collapse into an entry with the most common genes and DNA. Clone size and V and J calls follow TCRdb, not the original study. Recorded for this sample are roughly 23,000 distinct CDR3 sequences; approximately 4.8% of them occurred a single time. 4.5% to 6.5% of the sample is in the top ten clones.

This specimen was PBMCs, taken at surgery. The receptor comes from a male donor with early-stage non-small cell lung cancer. The rearranged chain carries TRBV29-1 and TRBJ2-3; the D gene is perhaps TRBD1, from 6 matching bases. The DNA is as follows: TGCAGCGTGCAGGGGATCCCAGATACGCAGTATTTT. This sequence encodes CSVQGIPDTQYF.